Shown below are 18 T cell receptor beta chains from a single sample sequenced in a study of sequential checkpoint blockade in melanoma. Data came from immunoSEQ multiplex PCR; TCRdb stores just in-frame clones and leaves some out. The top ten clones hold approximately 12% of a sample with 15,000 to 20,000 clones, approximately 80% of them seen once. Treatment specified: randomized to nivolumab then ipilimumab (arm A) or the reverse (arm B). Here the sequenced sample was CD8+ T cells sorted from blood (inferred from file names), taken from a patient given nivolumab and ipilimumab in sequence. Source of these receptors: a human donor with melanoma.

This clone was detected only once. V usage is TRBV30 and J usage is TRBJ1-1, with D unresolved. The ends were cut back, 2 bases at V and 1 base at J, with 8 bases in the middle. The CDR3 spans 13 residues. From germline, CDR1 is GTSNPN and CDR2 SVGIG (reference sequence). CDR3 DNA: TGTGCCTGGAGTAGTCGGGGGAACACTGAAGCTTTCTTT. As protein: CAWSSRGNTEAFF.

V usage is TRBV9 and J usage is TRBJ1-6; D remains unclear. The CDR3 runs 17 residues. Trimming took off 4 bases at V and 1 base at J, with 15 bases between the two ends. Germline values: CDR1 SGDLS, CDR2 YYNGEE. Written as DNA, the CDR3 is TGTGCCAGCAGCCCCGCGGGATCTGGGTCCTATAATTCACCCCTCCACTTT. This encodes CASSPAGSGSYNSPLHF.

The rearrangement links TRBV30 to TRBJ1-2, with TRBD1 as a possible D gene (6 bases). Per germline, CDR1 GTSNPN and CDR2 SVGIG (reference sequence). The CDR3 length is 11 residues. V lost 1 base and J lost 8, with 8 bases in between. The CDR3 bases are TGTGCCTGGAGTGAGGGGGGGGGCTACACCTTC. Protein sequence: CAWSEGGGYTF. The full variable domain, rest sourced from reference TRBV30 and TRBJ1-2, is SQTIHQWPATLVQPVGSPLSLECTVEGTSNPNLYWYRQAAGRGLQLLFYSVGIGQISSEVPQNLSASRPQDRQFILSSKKLLLSDSGFYLCAWSEGGGYTFGSGTRLTVV.

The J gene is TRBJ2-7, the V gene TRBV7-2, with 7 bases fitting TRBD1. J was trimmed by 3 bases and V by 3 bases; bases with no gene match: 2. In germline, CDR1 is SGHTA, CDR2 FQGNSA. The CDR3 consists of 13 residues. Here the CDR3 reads CASSLGQLYEQYF. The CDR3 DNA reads TGTGCCAGCAGCTTGGGACAGCTCTACGAGCAGTACTTC.

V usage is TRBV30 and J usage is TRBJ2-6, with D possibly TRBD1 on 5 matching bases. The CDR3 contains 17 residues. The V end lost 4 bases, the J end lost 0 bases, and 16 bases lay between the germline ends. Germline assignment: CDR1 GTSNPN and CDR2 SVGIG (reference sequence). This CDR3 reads CAWNRQTSSSGANVLTF. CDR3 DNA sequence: TGTGCCTGGAATCGACAGACTTCCAGCTCTGGGGCCAACGTCCTGACTTTC. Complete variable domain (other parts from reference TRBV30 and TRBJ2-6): SQTIHQWPATLVQPVGSPLSLECTVEGTSNPNLYWYRQAAGRGLQLLFYSVGIGQISSEVPQNLSASRPQDRQFILSSKKLLLSDSGFYLCAWNRQTSSSGANVLTFGAGSRLTVL.

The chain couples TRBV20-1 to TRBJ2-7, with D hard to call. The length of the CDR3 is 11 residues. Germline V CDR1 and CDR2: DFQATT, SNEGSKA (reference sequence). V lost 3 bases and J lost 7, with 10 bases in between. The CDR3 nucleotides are TGCAGTGCTAGGCTAGTTAATGAGCAGTACTTC. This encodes CSARLVNEQYF.

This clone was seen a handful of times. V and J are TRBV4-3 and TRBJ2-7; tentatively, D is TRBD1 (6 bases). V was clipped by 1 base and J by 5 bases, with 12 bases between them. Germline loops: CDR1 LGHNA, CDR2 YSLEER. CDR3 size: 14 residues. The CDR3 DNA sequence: TGCGCCAGCAGCCAAGCCCAGGGGTCGCACGAGCAGTACTTC. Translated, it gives CASSQAQGSHEQYF.

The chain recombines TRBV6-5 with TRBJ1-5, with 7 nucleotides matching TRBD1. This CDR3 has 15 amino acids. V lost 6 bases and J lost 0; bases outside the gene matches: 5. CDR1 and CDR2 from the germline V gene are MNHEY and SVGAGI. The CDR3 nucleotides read TGTGCCAGCAGGTTGACAGGGTATAGCAATCAGCCCCAGCATTTT. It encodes CASRLTGYSNQPQHF.

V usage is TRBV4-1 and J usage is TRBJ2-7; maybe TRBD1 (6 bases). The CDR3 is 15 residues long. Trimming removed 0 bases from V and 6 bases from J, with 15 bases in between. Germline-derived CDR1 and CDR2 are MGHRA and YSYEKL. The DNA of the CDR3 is TGCGCCAGCAGCCAAGAGCCCGGCTCAGGGGTCGAGCAGTACTTC. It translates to CASSQEPGSGVEQYF.

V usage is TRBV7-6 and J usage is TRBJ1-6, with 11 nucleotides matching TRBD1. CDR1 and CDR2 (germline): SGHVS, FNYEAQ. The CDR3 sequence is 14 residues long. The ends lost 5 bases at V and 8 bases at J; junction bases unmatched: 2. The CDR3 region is CASSMGQGDSPLHF. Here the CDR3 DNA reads TGTGCCAGCAGCATGGGACAGGGGGATTCACCCCTCCACTTT.

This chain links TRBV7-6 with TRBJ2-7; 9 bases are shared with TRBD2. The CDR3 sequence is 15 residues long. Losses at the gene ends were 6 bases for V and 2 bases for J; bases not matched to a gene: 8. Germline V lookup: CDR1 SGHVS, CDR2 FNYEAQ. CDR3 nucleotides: TGTGCCAGCAGTTATACTAGCGGGCCGACCTACGAGCAGTACTTC. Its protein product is CASSYTSGPTYEQYF.

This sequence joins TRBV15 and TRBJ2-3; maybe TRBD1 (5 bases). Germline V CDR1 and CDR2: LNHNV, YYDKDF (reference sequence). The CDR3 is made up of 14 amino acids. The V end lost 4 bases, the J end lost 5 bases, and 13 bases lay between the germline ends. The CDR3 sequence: CATSNRQSGDTQYF. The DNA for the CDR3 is TGTGCCACCAGCAATAGACAGTCAGGAGATACGCAGTATTTT.

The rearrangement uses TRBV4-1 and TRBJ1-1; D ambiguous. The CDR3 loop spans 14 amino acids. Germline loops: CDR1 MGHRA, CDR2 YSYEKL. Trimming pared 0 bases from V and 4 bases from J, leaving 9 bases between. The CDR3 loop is CASSQDSVGTEAFF. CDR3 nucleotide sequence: TGCGCCAGCAGCCAAGACTCCGTCGGCACTGAAGCTTTCTTT.

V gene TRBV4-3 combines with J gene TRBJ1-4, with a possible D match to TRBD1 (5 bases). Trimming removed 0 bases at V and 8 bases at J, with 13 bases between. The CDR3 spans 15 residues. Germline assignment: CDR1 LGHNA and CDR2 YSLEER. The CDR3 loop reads CASSQDRGFWEKLFF. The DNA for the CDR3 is TGCGCCAGCAGCCAAGATCGGGGGTTTTGGGAAAAACTGTTTTTT.

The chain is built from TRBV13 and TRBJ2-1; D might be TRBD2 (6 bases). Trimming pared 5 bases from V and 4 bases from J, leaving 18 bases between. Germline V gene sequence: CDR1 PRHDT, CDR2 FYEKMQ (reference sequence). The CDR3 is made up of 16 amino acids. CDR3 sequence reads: CASSPWDGRFYNEQFF. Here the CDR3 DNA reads TGTGCCAGCAGCCCTTGGGACGGGAGATTTTACAATGAGCAGTTCTTC.

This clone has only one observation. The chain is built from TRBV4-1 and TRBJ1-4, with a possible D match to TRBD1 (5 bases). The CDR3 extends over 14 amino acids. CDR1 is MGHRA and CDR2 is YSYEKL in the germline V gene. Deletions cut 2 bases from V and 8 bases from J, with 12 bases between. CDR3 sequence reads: CASSQIGGVEKLFF. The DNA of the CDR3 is TGCGCCAGCAGCCAAATTGGGGGGGTGGAAAAACTGTTTTTT.

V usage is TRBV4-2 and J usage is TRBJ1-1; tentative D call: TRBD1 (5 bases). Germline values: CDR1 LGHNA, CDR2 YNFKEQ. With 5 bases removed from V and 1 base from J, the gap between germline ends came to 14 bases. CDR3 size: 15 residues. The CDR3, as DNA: TGTGCCAGCAGCACGCCAGGGAATCCGAACACTGAAGCTTTCTTT. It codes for CASSTPGNPNTEAFF.

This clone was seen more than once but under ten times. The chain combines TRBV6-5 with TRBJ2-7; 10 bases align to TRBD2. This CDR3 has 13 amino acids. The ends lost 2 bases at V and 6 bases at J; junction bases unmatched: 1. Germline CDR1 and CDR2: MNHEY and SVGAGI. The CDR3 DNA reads TGTGCCAGCAGTTACGGACTAGCGGCCGAGCAGTACTTC. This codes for CASSYGLAAEQYF.